This T cell receptor beta chain was captured by sequencing in a study of Ad26.COV2.S vaccination and SARS-CoV-2 variants. Study-wide background: Ad26.COV2.S, an intramuscular injection, was given once or twice 56 days apart.

The sample's treatment: 19 received Ad26.COV2.S at low or high dose, single or two shots; a few received placebo; per-sample allocation not given. Sampling took place 63 days after the first vaccine or placebo injection. Points on this clone: As yet, its antigen is unknown.

TCRdb's table, derived via immunoSEQ multiplex PCR, lists solely in-frame clones and lacks some. The table has more than 300,000 clones, 86% seen once. This CDR3 contains 16 residues. Trimming cost V 4 bases and J 5 bases; bases outside gene matches: 9. Germline values: CDR1 SEHNR, CDR2 FQNEAQ (reference sequence). Study findings and constraints: With respect to non-spike TCR breadth, vaccine and placebo recipients were similar.

The receptor was isolated from a person aged 18-65 years who received the Ad26.COV2.S COVID-19 vaccine or a placebo. This chain uses TRBV7-9 with TRBJ2-5; 11 nucleotides line up with TRBD1. Specimen: peripheral blood, collected in a trial of Ad26.COV2.S vaccine versus placebo. The CDR3 is CASSSWTGGPGETQYF. Written as DNA, the CDR3 is TGTGCCAGCAGCTCCTGGACAGGGGGCCCGGGGGAGACCCAGTACTTC.